Sequencing of this TCR beta chain was carried out in a study of cytomegalovirus exposure and HLA in healthy donors. The PCR ran on 60 Vbeta and 13 Jbeta primers. TCRdb's table, derived via immunoSEQ multiplex PCR, lists solely in-frame clones and lacks some. Among over 120,000 clones listed, almost 85% were seen once. CDR1 and CDR2 from the germline V gene are KGHSH and LQKENI. Trimming pared 3 bases from V and 1 base from J, leaving 12 bases between. The CDR3 totals 15 residues. This receptor was taken from a woman aged 55-70 years in good health and CMV-seropositive. The specimen sequenced was PBMCs. The chain carries TRBV18 and TRBJ1-1, with D maybe TRBD1 (5 bases). DNA of the CDR3: TGTGCCAGCTCACCCCCAGGGCGGACGAACACTGAAGCTTTCTTT. Encoded protein: CASSPPGRTNTEAFF. The whole variable domain, remainder taken from reference TRBV18 and TRBJ1-1, is NAGVMQNPRHLVRRRGQEARLRCSPMKGHSHVYWYRQLPEEGLKFMVYLQKENIIDESGMPKERFSAEFPKEGPSILRIQQVVRGDSAAYFCASSPPGRTNTEAFFGQGTRLTVV.